This TCR beta chain is drawn from a study of control samples from healthy donors and cancer patients. Germline V gene lookup returns CDR1 LNHDA and CDR2 SQIVND (reference sequence). Trimming stripped 10 bases from V and 3 bases from J, with 15 bases between. The CDR3 is 13 amino acids. Profiling relied on immunoSEQ multiplex PCR, and the TCRdb table lists in-frame clones only, not all of them. The sample lists some 200,000 clones, over 90% seen once, with less than 1.6% in the top ten. V usage is TRBV19 and J usage is TRBJ1-2; D ambiguous. The specimen sequenced was blood. This sequence was found in a man aged 45-65 years in good health. Written as DNA, the CDR3 is TGTGCCACCCGACCTAGGCAGGACTATGGCTACACCTTC. Its protein is CATRPRQDYGYTF.